This T cell receptor beta chain is from a study of shared clonotypes between healthy human individuals. Regarding the study as a whole: Of the naive CD4 clonotypes, around 4.8% were shared across several donors.

Sequencing was performed with immunoSEQ multiplex PCR; in TCRdb, only in-frame clones are kept and a portion is missing. The sample yields roughly 2.2 million clones, approximately 93% seen once. V dropped 8 bases and J dropped 3 bases, with 16 bases sitting between them. The CDR3 has 14 amino acids. Per germline, CDR1 MNHNY and CDR2 SVGAGI (reference sequence). Turning to this clone: What it recognizes is unknown.

This TCR was recovered from a young man in good health. Some clones in this sample may be carry-over from other donors' samples. The source material was naive CD4+ T cells from PBMCs. Subset specified: CD45RA+ positively selected. The rearrangement links TRBV6-6 to TRBJ1-2; TRBD1 is a possible D gene (6 bases). The CDR3 reads CASSIAGTYYGYTF. As DNA, the CDR3 is TGTGCCAGCTCTATTGCCGGGACATACTATGGCTACACCTTC.